The 16 T cell receptor beta chains given below trace back to one sample, sequenced in a study of regulatory T cells in long-lasting Graves disease. Time point described: persistent/refractory GD, antithyroid drugs over 5 years with positive TRAb. The TCR library was prepared using RNA isolated from PBMCs. With iRepertoire HTBI primers and Arm-PCR of CDR3 regions, TCR beta libraries were built. TCRdb itself ran the multiplex PCR reads through MiXCR, one entry per CDR3 protein. The sample has around 450,000 distinct CDR3 sequences, about a fifth seen once. The source was peripheral blood mononuclear cells (PBMCs), collected when the disease was refractory, from a patient treated with antithyroid drugs. These receptors all stem from a female donor with Graves disease.

This clonotype was observed many times. The J gene is TRBJ1-4, the V gene TRBV12-3 or TRBV12-4; the D gene is possibly TRBD1 (6 bases). Between the trimmed V and J ends, which lost 2 bases and 4 bases, there was a span of 11 bases. This CDR3 spans 15 amino acids. This CDR3 is CASSLQGSFNEKLFF. The CDR3 bases are TGTGCCAGCAGTTTACAGGGGTCCTTTAATGAAAAACTGTTTTTT.

In this sample, this clonotype turned up a few times. The chain uses TRBV3-1 and TRBJ2-4; D may be TRBD1 or TRBD2 (6 bases each). Trimming removed 6 bases from V and 4 bases from J, with 13 bases in between. This CDR3 comprises 14 residues. CDR1 is LGHDT, CDR2 YNNKEL, per germline (reference sequence). In nucleotides, the CDR3 is TGTGCCAGCAGGCAGGAGGGGGAAAAAAACATTCAGTACTTC. This encodes CASRQEGEKNIQYF.

Ten or more counts support this clonotype. V gene TRBV12-3 or TRBV12-4 combines with J gene TRBJ1-2; D is uncertain. The ends were cut back, 3 bases at V and 2 bases at J, with 16 bases in the middle. The CDR3 length is 16 residues. The CDR3 DNA reads TGTGCCAGCAGTTTTCATCTATTAACAGTCAACTATGGCTACACCTTC. Encoded protein: CASSFHLLTVNYGYTF.

This clonotype was counted at least ten times. The chain combines TRBV12-3 or TRBV12-4 with TRBJ2-2, with D uncertain. V was trimmed by 3 bases and J by 1 base, leaving 9 bases between them. The CDR3 runs 15 residues. This chain's CDR3 is CASSFGRGNTGELFF. The CDR3 DNA reads TGTGCCAGCAGTTTCGGACGTGGGAACACCGGGGAGCTGTTTTTT.

This clonotype was recorded only once. The CDR3 DNA follows: TGTGCCAGCAGCGTAGTCTGGATGCTGAACACTGAAGCTTTCTTT. Translating it yields CASSVVWMLNTEAFF. The rearrangement uses TRBV9 and TRBJ1-1; the D is unclear. Germline CDR1 SGDLS, CDR2 YYNGEE. The CDR3 runs 15 residues. With 0 bases removed from V and 0 bases from J, the gap between germline ends came to 9 bases.

This clonotype was observed a few times. The chain links TRBV27 to TRBJ2-1; D is uncertain. V dropped 8 bases and J dropped 7 bases, with 12 bases sitting between them. The length of the CDR3 is 12 residues. The V gene's germline CDR1 is MNHEY and CDR2 SMNVEV (reference sequence). CDR3 bases: TGTGCCAGCTCGAGGAAAGGGAATGAGCAGTTCTTC. This sequence encodes CASSRKGNEQFF.

With regard to this clonotype: With a much larger clone just one base away, this may be a read error. The chain employs TRBV28 and TRBJ2-4, with D perhaps being TRBD1 or TRBD2 (5 bases each). Germline V lookup: CDR1 MDHEN, CDR2 SYDVKM. This CDR3 has 12 amino acids. The CDR3 coding sequence is TGTGTCAGCAGGCTCCAGGGAGACATTCAGTACTTC. Its translation is CVSRLQGDIQYF.

This chain connects TRBV10-3 to TRBJ2-7; TRBD1 matches at 8 bases. There are 14 residues in the CDR3. CDR1 and CDR2 (germline): ENHRY, SYGVKD. V shed 6 bases, J shed 2 bases, and the junction held 6 bases outside the gene matches. CDR3 loop: CAISQGAGAYEQYF. The CDR3 nucleotides are TGTGCCATCAGCCAGGGGGCAGGGGCCTACGAGCAGTACTTC.

This chain links TRBV7-8 with TRBJ1-1, with 8 nucleotides matching TRBD1. Germline V gene data show CDR1 as SGHVS and CDR2 as FQNEAQ. V shed 5 bases and J 1 base; nucleotides not matched to a gene: 6. The CDR3 consists of 15 residues. Here the CDR3 DNA reads TGTGCCAGCAGCCGTTGGACAGGGAAGAACACTGAAGCTTTCTTT. It yields the protein CASSRWTGKNTEAFF.

This clonotype occurred a few times. DNA for the CDR3: TGTGCCAGCAGCTGGGAAAGGAATTCACCCCTCCACTTT. Its protein is CASSWERNSPLHF. V gene TRBV6-1 combines with J gene TRBJ1-6; D call uncertain. The germline gives CDR1 MNHNS, CDR2 SASEGT. The length of the CDR3 is 13 residues. V lost 6 bases to trimming and J lost 7 bases, with 10 bases between them.

Only a few counts were recorded for this clonotype. The rearrangement uses TRBV6-1 and TRBJ1-2; D may be TRBD1 (6 bases). Germline V gives CDR1 MNHNS, CDR2 SASEGT. V shed 6 bases and J shed 8 bases, with 13 bases lying between them. This CDR3 has 12 amino acids. DNA of the CDR3: TGTGCCAGCAGCCGAGAACAGGGAGGCTACACCTTC. Translated: CASSREQGGYTF.

Here the CDR3 reads CASSPRWTQETQYF. CDR3 DNA: TGTGCCAGCAGCCCACGTTGGACACAAGAGACCCAGTACTTC. V usage is TRBV7-9 and J usage is TRBJ2-5; perhaps TRBD1 as D (5 bases). Germline loops: CDR1 SEHNR, CDR2 FQNEAQ (reference sequence). This CDR3 region has 14 residues. V gave up 5 bases and J gave up 2 bases, with 12 bases separating them. The full variable domain, in which reference TRBV7-9 and TRBJ2-5 provide the parts outside the CDR3, is DTGVSQNPRHKITKRGQNVTFRCDPISEHNRLYWYRQTLGQGPEFLTYFQNEAQLEKSRLLSDRFSAERPKGSFSTLEIQRTEQGDSAMYLCASSPRWTQETQYFGPGTRLLVL.

This clonotype was picked up a small number of times. The V gene is TRBV2, the J gene TRBJ2-3; maybe TRBD2 (6 bases). The CDR3 length is 15 residues. Trimming took 2 bases from V and 0 from J, leaving 9 bases between them. Germline CDR1 and CDR2: SNHLY and FYNNEI. CDR3 residues: CASSELRGSTDTQYF. The CDR3 coding sequence is TGTGCCAGCAGTGAACTACGGGGGAGCACAGATACGCAGTATTTT.

This clonotype was found once. The chain employs TRBV5-1 and TRBJ1-1; D is perhaps TRBD1 (6 bases). CDR3 length equals 13 residues. Germline V lookup: CDR1 SGHRS, CDR2 YFSETQ. Trimming removed 2 bases at V and 7 bases at J, with 12 bases between. CDR3 in DNA: TGCGCCAGCAGCTTCGGGGGGCCCGGTGAAGCTTTCTTT. Translation: CASSFGGPGEAFF.

The sample holds many counts of this clonotype. The genes are TRBV28 and TRBJ2-5; 9 bases line up with TRBD2. J was trimmed by 2 bases and V by 4 bases; bases with no gene match: 11. Germline loops: CDR1 MDHEN, CDR2 SYDVKM. The CDR3 length is 17 residues. The CDR3 sequence is CASSSAIFLAGQETQYF. CDR3 DNA sequence: TGTGCCAGCAGTTCCGCCATTTTTCTAGCGGGGCAAGAGACCCAGTACTTC.

The chain is built from TRBV7-8 and TRBJ2-7; D is possibly TRBD2 (5 bases). V lost 0 bases to trimming and J lost 7 bases, with 10 bases between them. The CDR3 consists of 13 residues. Germline CDR1 SGHVS, CDR2 FQNEAQ. The CDR3 reads CASSLAETGEQYF. DNA of the CDR3: TGTGCCAGCAGCTTAGCGGAAACGGGGGAGCAGTACTTC.